The 10 T cell receptor beta chains below were found in one sample sequenced in a study of CD8+ T cells in alopecia areata. The sequencing template was cDNA reverse transcribed from extracted RNA. The assay was immunoSEQ multiplex PCR, and TCRdb's table has in-frame clones only and misses some. This table has approximately 140,000 clones, roughly 50% appearing once. Sequencing was done on a sample of CD4+ T cells sorted from blood. The receptors stem from a human donor with alopecia areata.

V is TRBV30 and J is TRBJ2-5; 12 bases match TRBD2. Germline CDR1 is GTSNPN and CDR2 is SVGIG (reference sequence). J gave up 1 base and V 8 bases, and 14 bases lay outside the gene matches. The CDR3 extends over 17 amino acids. The CDR3 bases are TGTGCCGGCCAGAGACTAGCGGGAGAACCTCTCCAAGAGACCCAGTACTTC. Its protein is CAGQRLAGEPLQETQYF.

This clone came up a few times. The genes are TRBV5-1 and TRBJ2-5; TRBD2 matches 13 bases. CDR1 and CDR2 from the germline V gene are SGHRS and YFSETQ. The CDR3 is 18 amino acids. V dropped 4 bases and J dropped 6; count of bases not matched to a gene: 15. The CDR3, as DNA: TGCGCCAGCAGCGCCGACTTTGTAGGGACTAGCGGGAAAAAGACCCAGTACTTC. Its protein is CASSADFVGTSGKKTQYF.

The chain recombines TRBV7-3 with TRBJ2-5; TRBD2 might be the D (6 bases). Germline assignment: CDR1 SGHTA and CDR2 FQGTGA. Trimming removed 1 base from V and 5 bases from J, with 17 bases in between. The CDR3 is 16 residues long. CDR3 in DNA: TGTGCCAGCAGCTTAAATGGACCGGGGGTGGTGGAGACCCAGTACTTC. As protein: CASSLNGPGVVETQYF.

V gene TRBV29-1 combines with J gene TRBJ2-7, with 7 bases that match TRBD1. Germline V gene data show CDR1 as SQVTM and CDR2 as ANQGSEA. V lost 7 bases and J lost 2; bases outside the gene matches: 5. The CDR3 has 12 amino acids. The CDR3 here is CSARTGTYEQYF. In nucleotides, the CDR3 is TGCAGCGCCCGGACAGGCACCTACGAGCAGTACTTC.

CDR3 DNA: TGTGCCAGCAGTTACTCGATAAAAGAGACCCAGTACTTC. Amino acids: CASSYSIKETQYF. This chain links TRBV6-5 with TRBJ2-5; the D is unclear. The length of the CDR3 is 13 residues. CDR1 is MNHEY, CDR2 SVGAGI, per germline. Deletions cut 0 bases from V and 3 bases from J, with 5 bases between.

This clone came up a few times. The chain is built from TRBV11-2 and TRBJ2-2; 11 bases agree with TRBD1. The CDR3 sequence is 16 residues long. Germline loops: CDR1 SGHAT, CDR2 FQNNGV. The V segment lost 5 bases and the J segment 5 bases; nucleotides outside the gene matches: 7. This chain's CDR3 is CASSPWTGGGTGELFF. CDR3 DNA sequence: TGTGCCAGCAGCCCATGGACAGGGGGCGGTACCGGGGAGCTGTTTTTT.

The sample holds a few counts of this clone. V gene TRBV5-1 combines with J gene TRBJ2-7; possible D gene TRBD1, 6 bases. This CDR3 comprises 14 residues. Germline CDR1 is SGHRS and CDR2 is YFSETQ. V was pared by 3 bases and J by 2 bases, with 12 bases between. CDR3 DNA sequence: TGCGCCAGCAGCTCTGGACAGTCCCCCTACGAGCAGTACTTC. Amino acid sequence: CASSSGQSPYEQYF.

V gene TRBV29-1 combines with J gene TRBJ2-7, with D unresolved. The CDR3 covers 10 residues. Germline V gives CDR1 SQVTM, CDR2 ANQGSEA. V lost 5 bases, J lost 7 bases, and 9 bases lay in between. As DNA, the CDR3 is TGCAGCGTTTATGAGCGAGAGCAGTACTTC. Its protein is CSVYEREQYF.

This chain uses TRBV11-1 with TRBJ2-1, with 8 positions matching TRBD2. Germline CDR1 and CDR2: SGHAT and FQDESV (reference sequence). The trim removed 5 bases at V and 2 bases at J, leaving 8 bases unmatched. The CDR3 covers 16 residues. The CDR3 DNA is TGTGCCAGCAGCCCCCTCGGCGGGAGGACCTACAATGAGCAGTTCTTC. Protein product: CASSPLGGRTYNEQFF.

Worth noting for this clone: An end of the junction does not agree with germline; a read error may underlie this. V and J are TRBV4-1 and TRBJ2-5; D is ambiguous. This CDR3 has 12 amino acids. Germline loops: CDR1 MGHRA, CDR2 YSYEKL. CDR3 sequence: CASSQPLGPANF. In nucleotides, the CDR3 is TGCGCCAGCAGCCAACCCCTCGGACCCGCCAACTTC.